This T cell receptor beta chain emerged from a study of vaccination effects on CD4 cells after COVID-19. At the end of 10 days of culture, CD4+ T cells were isolated. Nucleocapsid antibodies stayed negative before and after vaccination, showing no earlier SARS-CoV-2 infection. Profiled with immunoSEQ multiplex PCR; TCRdb holds only in-frame clones, not every one. The sample lists about 50,000 clones, more than 60% seen once, with 2.5% to 3.5% in the top ten. In the case of this clone: Its target is unknown.

Study findings and constraints: Both infection-induced and vaccine-induced clones contracted markedly at late post-vaccination timepoints.

The CDR3 has 15 residues. Germline V lookup: CDR1 KGHSH, CDR2 LQKENI. J gave up 2 bases and V 3 bases, and 5 bases lay outside the gene matches. The rearrangement joins TRBV18 to TRBJ2-3; 7 nucleotides line up with TRBD1. The sample in question was CD4+ T cells from PBMCs cultured without peptide, obtained before COVID-19 vaccination. The TCR comes from a human donor who received a COVID-19 vaccine. The CDR3 protein is CASSPLGQATDTQYF. The CDR3, as DNA: TGTGCCAGCTCACCCTTAGGACAGGCCACAGATACGCAGTATTTT.